The sequence of this T cell receptor (beta chain) was determined in a study of CD8 T cells in ankylosing spondylitis. Regarding the study as a whole: Disease-associated clones were CD8+ and fairly uncommon in peripheral blood. Matched ankylosing spondylitis synovial fluid reportedly contained a significantly enriched population of disease-linked clones. Seemingly characteristic of ankylosing spondylitis blood was a TCR beta motif consisting of about 8 highly homologous variants.

Preparation of TCR beta libraries was done by quantitative 5'-RACE with molecular barcodes. A single record per CDR3 protein comes from TCRdb applying MiXCR to the 5' RACE reads. The sample shows 100,000 to 150,000 distinct CDR3 sequences, over 15% of them seen only once. Germline V gene lookup returns CDR1 SGHTA and CDR2 FQGNSA. V was trimmed by 2 bases and J by 1 base, leaving 14 bases between them. This CDR3 is built from 16 residues. The sample holds a few counts of this clonotype. The antigen is not known. Sequencing was done on a sample of blood, either unsorted or a sorted T cell fraction (not recorded which). V gene TRBV7-2 combines with J gene TRBJ2-5; D is undetermined. The sequence was obtained from a male donor with ankylosing spondylitis. The CDR3 bases are TGTGCCAGCAGCTTATTTGATGGTGGGTCCCAAGAGACCCAGTACTTC. Its protein is CASSLFDGGSQETQYF.